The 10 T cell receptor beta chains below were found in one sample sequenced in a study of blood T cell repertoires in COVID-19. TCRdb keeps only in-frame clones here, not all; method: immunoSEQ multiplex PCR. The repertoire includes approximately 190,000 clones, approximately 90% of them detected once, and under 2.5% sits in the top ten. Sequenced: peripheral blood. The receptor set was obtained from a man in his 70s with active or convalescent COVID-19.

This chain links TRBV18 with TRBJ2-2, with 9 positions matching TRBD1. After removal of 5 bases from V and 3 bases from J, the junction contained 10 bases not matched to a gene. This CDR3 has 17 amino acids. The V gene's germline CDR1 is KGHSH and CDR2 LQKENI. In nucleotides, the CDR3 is TGTGCCAGCTCATCGACCGGGACAGGGCGTGACACCGGGGAGCTGTTTTTT. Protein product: CASSSTGTGRDTGELFF.

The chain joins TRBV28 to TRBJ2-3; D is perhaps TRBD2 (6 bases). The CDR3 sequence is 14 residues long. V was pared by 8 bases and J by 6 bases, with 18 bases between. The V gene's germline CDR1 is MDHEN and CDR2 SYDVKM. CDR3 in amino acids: CASQEGPSWDTQYF. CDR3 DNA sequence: TGTGCCAGCCAGGAGGGACCAAGCTGGGATACGCAGTATTTT.

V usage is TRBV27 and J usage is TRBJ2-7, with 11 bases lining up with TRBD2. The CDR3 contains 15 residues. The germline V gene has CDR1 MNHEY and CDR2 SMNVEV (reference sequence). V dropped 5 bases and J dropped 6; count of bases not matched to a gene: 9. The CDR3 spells CASSPRGLAGSEQYF. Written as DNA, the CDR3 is TGTGCCAGCAGTCCCCGTGGACTAGCGGGTAGCGAGCAGTACTTC.

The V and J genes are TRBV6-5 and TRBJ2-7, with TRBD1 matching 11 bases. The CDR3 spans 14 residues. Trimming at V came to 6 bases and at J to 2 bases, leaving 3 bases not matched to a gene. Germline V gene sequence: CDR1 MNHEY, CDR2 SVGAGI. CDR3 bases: TGTGCCAGCAGATCGGGACAGGGGGCCTACGAGCAGTACTTC. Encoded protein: CASRSGQGAYEQYF.

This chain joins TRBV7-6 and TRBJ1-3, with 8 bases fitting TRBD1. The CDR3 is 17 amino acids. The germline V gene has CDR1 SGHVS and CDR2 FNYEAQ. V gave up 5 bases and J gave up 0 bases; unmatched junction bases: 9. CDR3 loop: CASSRSPGGYSGNTIYF. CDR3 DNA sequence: TGTGCCAGCAGCCGATCGCCAGGGGGCTACTCTGGAAACACCATATATTTT.

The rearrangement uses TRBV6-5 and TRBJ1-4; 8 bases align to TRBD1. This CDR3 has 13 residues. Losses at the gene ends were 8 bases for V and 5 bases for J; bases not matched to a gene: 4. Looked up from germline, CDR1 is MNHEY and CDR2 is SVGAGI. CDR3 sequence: CASSRGRNEKLFF. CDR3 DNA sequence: TGTGCCAGCTCCAGGGGGCGCAATGAAAAACTGTTTTTT.

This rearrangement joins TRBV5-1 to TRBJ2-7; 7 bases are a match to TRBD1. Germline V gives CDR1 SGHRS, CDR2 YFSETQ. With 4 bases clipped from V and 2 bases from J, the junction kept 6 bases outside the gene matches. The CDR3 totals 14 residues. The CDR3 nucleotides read TGCGCCAGCAGCGAACAGGGGTCCCCCTACGAGCAGTACTTC. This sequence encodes CASSEQGSPYEQYF.

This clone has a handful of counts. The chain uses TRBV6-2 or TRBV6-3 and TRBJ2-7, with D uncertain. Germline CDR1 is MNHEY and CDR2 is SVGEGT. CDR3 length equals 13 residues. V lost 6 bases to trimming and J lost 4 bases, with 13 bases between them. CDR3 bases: TGTGCCAGCAGCGCCCCCATCAGGTACGAGCAGTACTTC. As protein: CASSAPIRYEQYF.

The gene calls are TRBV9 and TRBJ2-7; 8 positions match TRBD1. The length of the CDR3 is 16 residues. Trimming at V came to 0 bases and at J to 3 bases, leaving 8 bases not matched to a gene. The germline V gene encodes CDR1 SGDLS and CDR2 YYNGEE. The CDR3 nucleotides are TGTGCCAGCAGCGTAGGGAGTGGGGGACAGGTCTACGAGCAGTACTTC. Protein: CASSVGSGGQVYEQYF.

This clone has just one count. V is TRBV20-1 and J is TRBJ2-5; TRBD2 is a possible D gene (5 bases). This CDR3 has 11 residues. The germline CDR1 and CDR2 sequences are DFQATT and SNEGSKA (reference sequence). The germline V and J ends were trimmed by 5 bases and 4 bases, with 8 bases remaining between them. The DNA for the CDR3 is TGCAGTGCTTTGGAGGTAGAGACCCAGTACTTC. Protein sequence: CSALEVETQYF.